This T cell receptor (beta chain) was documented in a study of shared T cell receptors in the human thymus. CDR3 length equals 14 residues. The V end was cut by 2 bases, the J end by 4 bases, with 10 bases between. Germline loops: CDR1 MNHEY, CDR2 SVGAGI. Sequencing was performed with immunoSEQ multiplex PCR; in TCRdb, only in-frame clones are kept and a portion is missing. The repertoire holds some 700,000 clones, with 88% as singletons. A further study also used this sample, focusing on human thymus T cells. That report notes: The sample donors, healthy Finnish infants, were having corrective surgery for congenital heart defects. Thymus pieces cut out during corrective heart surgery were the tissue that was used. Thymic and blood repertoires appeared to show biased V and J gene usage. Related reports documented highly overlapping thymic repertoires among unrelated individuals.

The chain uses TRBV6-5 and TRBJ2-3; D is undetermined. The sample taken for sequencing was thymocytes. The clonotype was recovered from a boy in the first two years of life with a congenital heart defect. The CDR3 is CASSYLGMADTQYF. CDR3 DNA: TGTGCCAGCAGTTACCTGGGCATGGCAGATACGCAGTATTTT.